This entry features one T cell receptor beta chain sequence. Clones were read by immunoSEQ multiplex PCR, and TCRdb kept only the in-frame ones, dropping some. The sample lists hundreds of thousands of clones; around 83% were seen once. These data originate in a study of blood T cell repertoires in COVID-19. Germline CDR1 reads SGHTA; CDR2 reads FQGNSA. Trimming took 1 base from V and 1 from J; bases not matched to a gene: 3. The CDR3 covers 15 residues. The sequenced sample was peripheral blood. The V gene is TRBV7-2, the J gene TRBJ1-1, with 7 bases fitting TRBD1. The TCR sequence derives from a woman aged 45-65 years with acute or convalescent COVID-19. This CDR3 reads CASSLVSGGNTEAFF. The CDR3 DNA follows: TGTGCCAGCAGCTTAGTATCAGGGGGGAACACTGAAGCTTTCTTT.